This T cell receptor beta chain emerged from a study of siplizumab effects on memory and regulatory T cells. Whole-study results and caveats: Proliferating Tregs taken from siplizumab cultures were not shown to have a confirmed suppressive function. In the presence of siplizumab, alloreactive sequences traceable to unstimulated CD4+ memory cells were significantly reduced. Naive T cells looked more diverse than memory cells, and they looked like major contributors to the alloresponse.

Profiled with immunoSEQ multiplex PCR; TCRdb holds only in-frame clones, not every one. Of 100,000 or so clones in the sample, about 93% were seen once. As for this clone: Its antigen is undetermined.

The CDR3 runs to 15 residues. Germline V gives CDR1 KGHSH, CDR2 LQKENI. V was trimmed by 6 bases and J by 5 bases, leaving 16 bases between them. The sequenced sample consisted of CD4+ T cells sorted from blood. This chain links TRBV18 with TRBJ1-4; TRBD1 is a possible D gene (5 bases). The clonotype comes from a human donor in good health. CDR3 nucleotide sequence: TGTGCCAGCTCCCTAAACCAGGGCCGAAATGAAAAACTGTTTTTT. Residues: CASSLNQGRNEKLFF.